These T cell receptor beta chains were read from a single sample in a study of shared clonotypes between healthy human individuals. Produced via immunoSEQ multiplex PCR; TCRdb's table is partial and in-frame only. This sample has under 1,100,000 clones, with more than 65% found just once. Sequencing input: memory CD4+ T cells sorted from blood. Receptors originate from a man aged 18 to 35 in good health. Each CDR3 is given with its conserved first and last residue. The D gene is left open where the match is weak. Size is omitted from some rows. Given values are once, few, many or a class for expanded clones.

v_gene: TRBV28; d_gene: .; abundance: few; j_gene: TRBJ1-6; CDR3aa: CASSSGGVTSPLHF
v_gene: TRBV2; d_gene: TRBD1; abundance: .; j_gene: TRBJ2-7; CDR3aa: CASRYRGEQYF
v_gene: TRBV18; d_gene: TRBD2; abundance: .; j_gene: TRBJ2-7; CDR3aa: CASSPERGAYEQYF
v_gene: TRBV27; d_gene: TRBD1; abundance: .; j_gene: TRBJ1-2; CDR3aa: CASSLYQTGNYGYTF
v_gene: TRBV5-6; d_gene: TRBD2; abundance: .; j_gene: TRBJ2-3; CDR3aa: CASSLGLAGGTDTQYF
v_gene: TRBV28; d_gene: .; abundance: .; j_gene: TRBJ1-6; CDR3aa: CASSPSGGLGSPLHF
v_gene: TRBV20-1; d_gene: .; abundance: many; j_gene: TRBJ1-1; CDR3aa: CSANDTPEAFF
v_gene: TRBV11-2; d_gene: .; abundance: .; j_gene: TRBJ1-2; CDR3aa: CASSFDGRDGYTF
v_gene: TRBV11-3; d_gene: .; abundance: many; j_gene: TRBJ1-1; CDR3aa: CASSLDGQSEAFF
v_gene: TRBV7-8; d_gene: TRBD1; abundance: .; j_gene: TRBJ2-6; CDR3aa: CASSQDREWGANVLTF
v_gene: TRBV11-3; d_gene: .; abundance: .; j_gene: TRBJ2-1; CDR3aa: CASSRRGDEQFF
v_gene: TRBV9; d_gene: .; abundance: many; j_gene: TRBJ2-5; CDR3aa: CASSADRQQKETQYF
v_gene: TRBV2; d_gene: TRBD1; abundance: once; j_gene: TRBJ2-5; CDR3aa: CASSGNRGETQYF
v_gene: TRBV7-9; d_gene: TRBD1; abundance: .; j_gene: TRBJ1-4; CDR3aa: CASSLEGQVDF
v_gene: TRBV5-4; d_gene: TRBD2; abundance: .; j_gene: TRBJ2-3; CDR3aa: CASRDERGTSGDSDTQYF
v_gene: TRBV5-4; d_gene: TRBD2; abundance: .; j_gene: TRBJ2-1; CDR3aa: CASSLEGGGGGNEQFF
v_gene: TRBV6-5; d_gene: .; abundance: .; j_gene: TRBJ1-1; CDR3aa: CASTPASVAEAFF
v_gene: TRBV7-6; d_gene: TRBD1; abundance: .; j_gene: TRBJ2-3; CDR3aa: CASSLNRGGSTDTQYF
v_gene: TRBV18; d_gene: TRBD1; abundance: .; j_gene: TRBJ2-6; CDR3aa: CASSPPLGSGGSGANVLTF
v_gene: TRBV19; d_gene: TRBD1; abundance: .; j_gene: TRBJ2-1; CDR3aa: CASSKGTGVARNEQFF
v_gene: TRBV10-3; d_gene: .; abundance: few; j_gene: TRBJ2-1; CDR3aa: CATGSPGGSYNEQFF
v_gene: TRBV11-2; d_gene: .; abundance: .; j_gene: TRBJ2-3; CDR3aa: CASSPRSVGRGTDTQYF
v_gene: TRBV19; d_gene: TRBD1; abundance: .; j_gene: TRBJ1-1; CDR3aa: CASRPDRVSTEAFF
v_gene: TRBV21-1; d_gene: .; abundance: few; j_gene: TRBJ2-3; CDR3aa: CASSKADRRDTSTDTQYF
v_gene: TRBV7-2; d_gene: .; abundance: .; j_gene: TRBJ2-5; CDR3aa: CASSERAGTKGAQYF
v_gene: TRBV18; d_gene: .; abundance: .; j_gene: TRBJ2-2; CDR3aa: CASSPNTGTGELFF
v_gene: TRBV27; d_gene: .; abundance: few; j_gene: TRBJ1-1; CDR3aa: CASSFSVWGAEAFF
v_gene: TRBV28; d_gene: TRBD1; abundance: .; j_gene: TRBJ1-4; CDR3aa: CASSFRTGTGEKLFF
v_gene: TRBV21-1; d_gene: .; abundance: .; j_gene: TRBJ1-5; CDR3aa: CASSKVQGPGQPQHF
v_gene: TRBV7-9; d_gene: .; abundance: once; j_gene: TRBJ1-6; CDR3aa: CASSLDAGDNSPLHF
v_gene: TRBV5-1; d_gene: TRBD1; abundance: .; j_gene: TRBJ2-3; CDR3aa: CASSIGQGLTDTQYF
v_gene: TRBV19; d_gene: .; abundance: .; j_gene: TRBJ2-7; CDR3aa: CASSSLWSDEQYF
v_gene: TRBV29-1; d_gene: TRBD1; abundance: .; j_gene: TRBJ1-4; CDR3aa: CSVGRGGEKLFF
v_gene: TRBV5-1; d_gene: .; abundance: few; j_gene: TRBJ2-7; CDR3aa: CASKGGEGRYEQYF
v_gene: TRBV15; d_gene: .; abundance: .; j_gene: TRBJ2-1; CDR3aa: CATSIEGLNEQFF
v_gene: TRBV19; d_gene: .; abundance: few; j_gene: TRBJ1-1; CDR3aa: CASSLGRDNTEAFF
v_gene: TRBV27; d_gene: TRBD2; abundance: .; j_gene: TRBJ2-5; CDR3aa: CATKRLAGGFQETQYF
v_gene: TRBV6-5; d_gene: TRBD2; abundance: .; j_gene: TRBJ2-7; CDR3aa: CASGGGIEQYF
v_gene: TRBV4-3; d_gene: .; abundance: .; j_gene: TRBJ2-5; CDR3aa: CASKVNAGSGETQYF
v_gene: TRBV27; d_gene: .; abundance: .; j_gene: TRBJ2-2; CDR3aa: CASSLAIANTGELFF
v_gene: TRBV7-2; d_gene: TRBD2; abundance: .; j_gene: TRBJ2-1; CDR3aa: CASSTLGLAGGNEQFF
v_gene: TRBV23-1; d_gene: TRBD2; abundance: many; j_gene: TRBJ2-5; CDR3aa: CASTQVYRVPSGGIRETQYF
v_gene: TRBV5-6; d_gene: .; abundance: few; j_gene: TRBJ1-4; CDR3aa: CASRSSGWANEKLFF
v_gene: TRBV15; d_gene: TRBD1; abundance: .; j_gene: TRBJ2-1; CDR3aa: CATRVQGARGEQFF
v_gene: TRBV7-2; d_gene: TRBD1; abundance: .; j_gene: TRBJ1-2; CDR3aa: CASSPLQPGGSYGYTF
v_gene: TRBV6-1; d_gene: .; abundance: .; j_gene: TRBJ1-3; CDR3aa: CASSESSRNTIYF